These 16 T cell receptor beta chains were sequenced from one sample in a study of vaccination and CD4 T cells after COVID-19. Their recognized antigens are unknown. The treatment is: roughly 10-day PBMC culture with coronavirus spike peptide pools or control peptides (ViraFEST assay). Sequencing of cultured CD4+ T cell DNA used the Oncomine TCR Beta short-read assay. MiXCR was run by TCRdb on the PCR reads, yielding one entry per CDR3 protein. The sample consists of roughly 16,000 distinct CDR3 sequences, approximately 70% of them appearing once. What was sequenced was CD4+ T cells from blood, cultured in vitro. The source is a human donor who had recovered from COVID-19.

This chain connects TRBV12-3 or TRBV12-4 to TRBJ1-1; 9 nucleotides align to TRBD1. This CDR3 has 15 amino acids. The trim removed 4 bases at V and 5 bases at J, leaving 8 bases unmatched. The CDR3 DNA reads TGTGCCAGCAGTTCGACCGGGACAGGGTTAACTGAAGCTTTCTTT. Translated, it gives CASSSTGTGLTEAFF.

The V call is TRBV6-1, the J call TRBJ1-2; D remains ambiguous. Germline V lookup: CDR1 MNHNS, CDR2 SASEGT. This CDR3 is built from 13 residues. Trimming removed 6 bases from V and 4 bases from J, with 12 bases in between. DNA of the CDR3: TGTGCCAGCAGCCTCATGGACTCCTATGGCTACACCTTC. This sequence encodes CASSLMDSYGYTF.

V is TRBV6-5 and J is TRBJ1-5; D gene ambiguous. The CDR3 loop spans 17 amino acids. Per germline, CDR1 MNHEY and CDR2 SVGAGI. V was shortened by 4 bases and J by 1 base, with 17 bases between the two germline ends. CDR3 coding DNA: TGTGCCAGCAGTTCCCACCTCGGCCTTGGCAGCAATCAGCCCCAGCATTTT. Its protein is CASSSHLGLGSNQPQHF.

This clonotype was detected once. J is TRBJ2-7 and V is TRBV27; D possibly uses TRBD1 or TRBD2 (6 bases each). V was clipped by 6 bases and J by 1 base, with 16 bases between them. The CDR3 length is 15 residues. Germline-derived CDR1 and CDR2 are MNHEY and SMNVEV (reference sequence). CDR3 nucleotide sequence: TGTGCCAGCAGGGGGGGCTCGGAACATTCCTACGAGCAGTACTTC. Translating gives CASRGGSEHSYEQYF.

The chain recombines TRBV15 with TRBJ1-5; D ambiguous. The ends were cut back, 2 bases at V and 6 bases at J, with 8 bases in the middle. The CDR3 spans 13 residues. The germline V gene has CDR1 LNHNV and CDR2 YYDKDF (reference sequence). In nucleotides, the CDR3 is TGTGCCACCAGCAGATCCGCTGTTCAGCCCCAGCATTTT. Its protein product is CATSRSAVQPQHF.

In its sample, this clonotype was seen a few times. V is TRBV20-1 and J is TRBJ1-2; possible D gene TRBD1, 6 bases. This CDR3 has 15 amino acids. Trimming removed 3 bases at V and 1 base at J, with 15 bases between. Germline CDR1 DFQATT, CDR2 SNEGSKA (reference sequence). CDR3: CSASVGGLYNYGYTF. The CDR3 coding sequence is TGCAGTGCTAGTGTTGGGGGGCTCTATAACTATGGCTACACCTTC.

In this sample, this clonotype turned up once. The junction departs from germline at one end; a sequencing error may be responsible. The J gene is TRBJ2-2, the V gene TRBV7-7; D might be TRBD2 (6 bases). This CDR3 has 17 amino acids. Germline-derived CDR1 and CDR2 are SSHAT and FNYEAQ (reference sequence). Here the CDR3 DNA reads TGTGCTAGCAGCTTACCTCAGGGAAGAGCTAGCGCCGGGGAGCTGTTTTTT. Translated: CASSLPQGRASAGELFF.

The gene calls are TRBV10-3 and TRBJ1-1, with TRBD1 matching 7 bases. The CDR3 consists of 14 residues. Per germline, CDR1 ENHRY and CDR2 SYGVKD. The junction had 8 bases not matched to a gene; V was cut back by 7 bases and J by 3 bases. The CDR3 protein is CAITKDRADTEAFF. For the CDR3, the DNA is TGTGCCATCACTAAAGACAGGGCGGACACTGAAGCTTTCTTT.

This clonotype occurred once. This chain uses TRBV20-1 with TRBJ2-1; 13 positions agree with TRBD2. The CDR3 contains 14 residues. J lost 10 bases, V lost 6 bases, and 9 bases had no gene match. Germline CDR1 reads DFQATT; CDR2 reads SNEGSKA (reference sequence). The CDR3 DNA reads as TGCAGTGCAAAACTAGCGGGAGGGCCGTGGGAGCAGTTCTTC. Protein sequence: CSAKLAGGPWEQFF.

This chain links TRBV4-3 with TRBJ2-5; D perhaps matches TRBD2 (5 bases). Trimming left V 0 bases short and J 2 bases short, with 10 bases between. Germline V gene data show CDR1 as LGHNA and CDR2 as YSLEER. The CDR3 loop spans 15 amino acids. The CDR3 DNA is TGCGCCAGCAGCCAAGATCTCGGCGGGCAAGAGACCCAGTACTTC. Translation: CASSQDLGGQETQYF.

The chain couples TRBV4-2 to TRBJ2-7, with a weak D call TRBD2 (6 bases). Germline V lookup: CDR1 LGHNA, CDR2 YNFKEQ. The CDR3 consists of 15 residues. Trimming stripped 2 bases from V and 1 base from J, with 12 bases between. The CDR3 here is CASSQTGGSSYEQYF. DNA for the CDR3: TGTGCCAGCAGCCAAACCGGGGGTTCGTCCTACGAGCAGTACTTC.

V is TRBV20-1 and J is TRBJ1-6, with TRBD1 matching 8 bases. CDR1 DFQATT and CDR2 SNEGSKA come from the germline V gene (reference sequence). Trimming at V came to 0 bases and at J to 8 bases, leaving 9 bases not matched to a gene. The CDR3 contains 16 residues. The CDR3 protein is CSARELRQGRDSPLHF. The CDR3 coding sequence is TGCAGTGCTAGAGAGTTGAGACAGGGGCGTGATTCACCCCTCCACTTT.

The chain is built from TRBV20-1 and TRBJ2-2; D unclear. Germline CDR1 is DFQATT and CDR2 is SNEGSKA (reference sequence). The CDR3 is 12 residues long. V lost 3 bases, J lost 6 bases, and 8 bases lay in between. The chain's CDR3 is CSARPWAGELFF. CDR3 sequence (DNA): TGCAGTGCTAGGCCCTGGGCCGGGGAGCTGTTTTTT.

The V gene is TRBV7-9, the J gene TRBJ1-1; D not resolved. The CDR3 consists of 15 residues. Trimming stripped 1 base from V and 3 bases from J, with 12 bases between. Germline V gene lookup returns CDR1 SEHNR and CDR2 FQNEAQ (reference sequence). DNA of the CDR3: TGTGCCAGCAGCTTAGAGGCAGGCCGCTACACTGAAGCTTTCTTT. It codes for CASSLEAGRYTEAFF.

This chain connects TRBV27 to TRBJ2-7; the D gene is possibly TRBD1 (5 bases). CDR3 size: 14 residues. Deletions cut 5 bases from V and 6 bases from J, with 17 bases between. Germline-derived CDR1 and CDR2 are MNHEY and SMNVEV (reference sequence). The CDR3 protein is CASSLGRVPSEQYF. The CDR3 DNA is TGTGCCAGCAGTCTGGGCAGGGTGCCCTCCGAGCAGTACTTC.

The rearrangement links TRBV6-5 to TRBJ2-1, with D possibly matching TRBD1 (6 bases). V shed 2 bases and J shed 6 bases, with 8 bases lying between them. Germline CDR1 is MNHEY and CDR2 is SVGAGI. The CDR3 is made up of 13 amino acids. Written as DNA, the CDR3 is TGTGCCAGCAGTTACCCAGGGGCCAATGAGCAGTTCTTC. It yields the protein CASSYPGANEQFF.